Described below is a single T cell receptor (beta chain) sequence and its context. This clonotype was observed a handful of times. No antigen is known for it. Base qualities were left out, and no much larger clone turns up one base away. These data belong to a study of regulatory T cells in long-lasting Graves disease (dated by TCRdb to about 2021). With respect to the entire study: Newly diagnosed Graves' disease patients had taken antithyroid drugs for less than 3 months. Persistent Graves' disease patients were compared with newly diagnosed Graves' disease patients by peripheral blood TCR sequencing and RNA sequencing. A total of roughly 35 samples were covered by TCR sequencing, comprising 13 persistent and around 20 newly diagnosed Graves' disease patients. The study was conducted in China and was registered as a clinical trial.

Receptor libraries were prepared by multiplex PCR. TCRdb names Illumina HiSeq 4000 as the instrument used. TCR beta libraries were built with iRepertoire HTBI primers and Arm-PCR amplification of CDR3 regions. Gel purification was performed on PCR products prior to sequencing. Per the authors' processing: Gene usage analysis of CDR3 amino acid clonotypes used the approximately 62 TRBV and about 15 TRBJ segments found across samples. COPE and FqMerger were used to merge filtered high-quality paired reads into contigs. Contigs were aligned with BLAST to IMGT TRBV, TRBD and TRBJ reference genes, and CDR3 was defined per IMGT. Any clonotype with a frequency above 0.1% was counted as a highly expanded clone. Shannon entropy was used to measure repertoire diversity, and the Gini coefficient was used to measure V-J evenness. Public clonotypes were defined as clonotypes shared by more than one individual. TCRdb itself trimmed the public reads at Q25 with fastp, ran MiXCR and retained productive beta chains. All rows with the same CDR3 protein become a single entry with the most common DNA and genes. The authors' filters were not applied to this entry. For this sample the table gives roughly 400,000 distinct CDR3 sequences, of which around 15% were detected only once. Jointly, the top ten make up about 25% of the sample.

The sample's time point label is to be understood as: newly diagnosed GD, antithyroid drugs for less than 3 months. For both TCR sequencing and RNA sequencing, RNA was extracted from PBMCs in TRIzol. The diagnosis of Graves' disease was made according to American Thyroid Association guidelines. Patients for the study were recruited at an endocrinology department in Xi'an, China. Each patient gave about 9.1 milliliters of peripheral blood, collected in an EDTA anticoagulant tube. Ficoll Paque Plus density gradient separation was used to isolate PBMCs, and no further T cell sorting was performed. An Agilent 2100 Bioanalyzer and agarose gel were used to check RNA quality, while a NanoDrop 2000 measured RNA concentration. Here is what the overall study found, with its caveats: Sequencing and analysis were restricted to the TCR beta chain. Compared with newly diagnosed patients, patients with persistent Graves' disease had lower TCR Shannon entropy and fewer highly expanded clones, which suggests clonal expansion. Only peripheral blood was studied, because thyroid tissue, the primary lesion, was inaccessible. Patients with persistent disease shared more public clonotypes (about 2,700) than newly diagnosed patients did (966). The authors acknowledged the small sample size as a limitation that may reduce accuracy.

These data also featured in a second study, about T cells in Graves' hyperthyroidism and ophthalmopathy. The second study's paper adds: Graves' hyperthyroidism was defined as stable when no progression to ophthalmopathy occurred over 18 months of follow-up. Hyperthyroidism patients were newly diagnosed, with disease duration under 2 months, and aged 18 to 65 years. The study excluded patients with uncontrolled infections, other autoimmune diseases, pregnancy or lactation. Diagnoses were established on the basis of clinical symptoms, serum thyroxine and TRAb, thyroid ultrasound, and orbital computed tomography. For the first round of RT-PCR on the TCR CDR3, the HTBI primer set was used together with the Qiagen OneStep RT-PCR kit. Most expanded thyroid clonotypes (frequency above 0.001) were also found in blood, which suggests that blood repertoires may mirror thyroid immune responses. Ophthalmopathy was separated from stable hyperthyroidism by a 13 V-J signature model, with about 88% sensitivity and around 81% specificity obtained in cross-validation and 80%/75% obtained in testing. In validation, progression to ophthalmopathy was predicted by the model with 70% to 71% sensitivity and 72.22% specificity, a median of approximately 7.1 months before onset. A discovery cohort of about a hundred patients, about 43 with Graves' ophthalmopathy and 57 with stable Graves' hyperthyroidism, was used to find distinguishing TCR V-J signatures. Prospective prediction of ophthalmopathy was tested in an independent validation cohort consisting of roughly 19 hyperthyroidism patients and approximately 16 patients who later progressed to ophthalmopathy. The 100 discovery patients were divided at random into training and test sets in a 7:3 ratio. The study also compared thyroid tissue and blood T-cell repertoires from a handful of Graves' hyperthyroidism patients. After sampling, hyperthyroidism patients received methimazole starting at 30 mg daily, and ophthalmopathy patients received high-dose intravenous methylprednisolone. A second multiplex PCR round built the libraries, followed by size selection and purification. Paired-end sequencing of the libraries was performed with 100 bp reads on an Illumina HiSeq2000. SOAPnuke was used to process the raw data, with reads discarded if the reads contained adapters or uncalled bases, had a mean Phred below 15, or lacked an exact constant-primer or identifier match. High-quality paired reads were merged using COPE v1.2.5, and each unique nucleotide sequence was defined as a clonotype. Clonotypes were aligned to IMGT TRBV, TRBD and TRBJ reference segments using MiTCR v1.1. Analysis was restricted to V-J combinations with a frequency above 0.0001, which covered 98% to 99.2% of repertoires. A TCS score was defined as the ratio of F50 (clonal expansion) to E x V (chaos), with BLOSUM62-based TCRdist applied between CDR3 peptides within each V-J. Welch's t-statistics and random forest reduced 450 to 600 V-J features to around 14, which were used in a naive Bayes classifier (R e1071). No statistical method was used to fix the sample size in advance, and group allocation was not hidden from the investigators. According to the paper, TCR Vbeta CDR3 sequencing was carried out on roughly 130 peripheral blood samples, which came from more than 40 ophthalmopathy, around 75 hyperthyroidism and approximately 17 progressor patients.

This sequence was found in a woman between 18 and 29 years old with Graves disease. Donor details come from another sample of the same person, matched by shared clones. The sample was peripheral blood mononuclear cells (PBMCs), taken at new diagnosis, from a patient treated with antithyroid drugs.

For the CDR3, the sequence is CASSPKQNQETQYF. The sequenced DNA is TGTGCCAGCTCACCCAAGCAGAACCAAGAGACCCAGTACTTC. The V and J segments used are TRBV18 and TRBJ2-5; a confident D gene designation cannot be given. CDR1 KGHSH and CDR2 LQKENI are derived from the germline V gene. The cysteine opens and the phenylalanine closes a CDR3 of 14 amino acids. Just CDR3 DNA is preserved here, 42 bases in frame from base 1. The trim is 3 bases for V and 0 bases for J, with a gap of 8 bases between the germline ends. With the rest looked up from the reference TRBV18 and TRBJ2-5 genes rather than sequenced, the full variable domain is NAGVMQNPRHLVRRRGQEARLRCSPMKGHSHVYWYRQLPEEGLKFMVYLQKENIIDESGMPKERFSAEFPKEGPSILRIQQVVRGDSAAYFCASSPKQNQETQYFGPGTRLLVL.